Listed below are T cell receptor beta chains from one sample, sequenced in a study of cytomegalovirus exposure and HLA in healthy donors. The method was immunoSEQ multiplex PCR; TCRdb's version includes in-frame clones alone and lacks a portion of them. Here the sample spans roughly 120,000 clones, about 66% being singletons. Sample: PBMCs. Source of these receptors: a man aged 25 to 45 in good health and CMV-seropositive. CDR3s include the opening cysteine and the closing phenylalanine or tryptophan. A D gene is named only where the DNA matches it firmly. Not every row has a clone size; where given, it reads once, few, many or a size class.

V	D	J	size	CDR3	DNA
TRBV5-1	TRBD2	TRBJ2-3	-	CASSLLAGVLDTQYF	TGCGCCAGCAGCTTGTTAGCGGGAGTTTTAGATACGCAGTATTTT
TRBV10-3	-	TRBJ1-5	few	CAINRQSNQPQHF	TGTGCCATCAACCGACAAAGCAATCAGCCCCAGCATTTT
TRBV4-3	TRBD2	TRBJ2-3	-	CASSQGRVAGDPDTQYF	TGCGCCAGCAGCCAAGGGAGGGTAGCGGGAGACCCAGATACGCAGTATTTT
TRBV29-1	TRBD2	TRBJ2-5	-	CSVEILAGGIQETQYF	TGCAGCGTTGAAATACTAGCGGGAGGGATCCAAGAGACCCAGTACTTC
TRBV9	TRBD1	TRBJ1-2	-	CASSVWDRGRYGYTF	TGTGCCAGCAGCGTATGGGACAGGGGCCGCTATGGCTACACCTTC
TRBV14	TRBD2	TRBJ2-5	-	CASSQDPSGRVETQYF	TGTGCCAGCAGCCAAGATCCCAGCGGGAGGGTGGAGACCCAGTACTTC
TRBV6-1	-	TRBJ2-7	-	CASSEGTEGHEQYF	TGTGCCAGCAGTGAAGGGACTGAGGGCCACGAGCAGTACTTC
TRBV27	TRBD1	TRBJ2-2	-	CASSLKDRMAGELFF	TGTGCCAGCAGTCTAAAGGACAGGATGGCCGGGGAGCTGTTTTTT
TRBV6-5	TRBD2	TRBJ2-1	-	CASSKLAGGPNEQFF	TGTGCCAGCAGTAAACTAGCGGGAGGGCCCAATGAGCAGTTCTTC
TRBV7-9	-	TRBJ2-3	-	CASSLGQGDTQYF	TGTGCCAGCAGCTTAGGGCAGGGAGATACGCAGTATTTT
TRBV2	TRBD1	TRBJ2-7	-	CASSEWGQGANEQYF	TGTGCCAGCAGTGAGTGGGGTCAGGGGGCCAACGAGCAGTACTTC